This T cell receptor beta chain was found in a study of blood T cells in healthy people across ages. This clonotype was observed a few times. CDR1 is ENHRY and CDR2 is SYGVKD in the germline V gene. CDR3 length: 16 amino acids. Unmatched junction bases numbered 11, after V lost 2 bases and J lost 8 bases. Then a second PCR, running roughly 7 to 11 cycles, was carried out with a sample-barcoded 5' primer and a J-beta primer mix. TCRdb reprocessed the 5' RACE reads with MiXCR, giving one entry per CDR3 protein. This sample has 1.5 million or so distinct CDR3 sequences, with approximately 43% found just once.

This chain connects TRBV10-3 to TRBJ1-4, with TRBD1 identical over 7 bases. The specimen was blood. The sequence came from a woman under 30 in good health. The CDR3 protein is CAISEAQGSHTEKLFF. The CDR3 DNA reads TGTGCCATCAGTGAGGCACAGGGGAGCCATACCGAAAAACTGTTTTTT.